This TCR beta chain was sequenced in a study of blood T cell repertoires in COVID-19. Study context: Acute and convalescent COVID-19 specimens originated in the United States, Italy and Spain. PBMCs, B-cell-depleted T cells, or T cells were the source of the cDNA or gDNA that made up the material.

J gave up 7 bases and V 0 bases, and 6 bases lay outside the gene matches. CDR1 is SEHNR and CDR2 is FQNEAQ in the germline V gene (reference sequence). The CDR3 has 15 residues. This table comes from immunoSEQ multiplex PCR, and its TCRdb copy is limited to in-frame clones, with some not included. This table holds hundreds of thousands of clones, 85% found once. The genes are TRBV7-9 and TRBJ2-1; TRBD2 matches at 7 bases. This TCR came from a human donor in a cohort sampled during active COVID-19. Sequencing was performed on peripheral blood. The CDR3 loop reads CASSLAGGPRNEQFF. The CDR3 DNA follows: TGTGCCAGCAGCTTAGCGGGAGGGCCACGGAATGAGCAGTTCTTC.